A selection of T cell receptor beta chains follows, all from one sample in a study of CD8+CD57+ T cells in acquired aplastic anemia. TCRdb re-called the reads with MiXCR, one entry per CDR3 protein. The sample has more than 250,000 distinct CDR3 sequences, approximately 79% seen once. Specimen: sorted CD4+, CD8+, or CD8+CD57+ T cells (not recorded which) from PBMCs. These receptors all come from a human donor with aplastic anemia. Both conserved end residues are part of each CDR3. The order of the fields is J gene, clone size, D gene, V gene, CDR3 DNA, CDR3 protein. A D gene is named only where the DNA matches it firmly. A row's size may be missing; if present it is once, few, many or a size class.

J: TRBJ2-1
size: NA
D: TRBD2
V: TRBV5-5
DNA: TGTGCCAGCAGCTGGTTGGAGGGCGGGGGGAGCGATGAGCAGTTCTTC
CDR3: CASSWLEGGGSDEQFF

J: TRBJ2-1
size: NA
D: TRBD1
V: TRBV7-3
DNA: TGTGCCAGCAGCTTAACCGGGACAGGGACCAATGAGCAGTTCTTC
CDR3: CASSLTGTGTNEQFF

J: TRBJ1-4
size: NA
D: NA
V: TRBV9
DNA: TGTGCCAGCAGCGTATCCATTAATGAAAAACTGTTTTTT
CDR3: CASSVSINEKLFF

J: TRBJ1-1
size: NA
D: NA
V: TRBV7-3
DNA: TGTGCCAGCTCAAGAGAGGCCTACGCCGTTGAACACTCAGAAGCTTTCTTT
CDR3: CASSREAYAVEHSEAFF

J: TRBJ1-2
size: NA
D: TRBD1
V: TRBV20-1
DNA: TGCAGTGCTGACAAACAGGGGAATGGCTACACCTTC
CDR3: CSADKQGNGYTF

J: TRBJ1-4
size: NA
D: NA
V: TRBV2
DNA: TGTGCCAGCCTCGGCAGGGACGAAAAACTGTTTTTT
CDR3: CASLGRDEKLFF

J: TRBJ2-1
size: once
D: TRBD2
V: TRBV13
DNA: TGTGCCAGCAGCTCCCCAACTAGCGGACACTACAATGAGCAGTTCTTC
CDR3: CASSSPTSGHYNEQFF

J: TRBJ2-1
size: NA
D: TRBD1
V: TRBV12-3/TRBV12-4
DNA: TGTGCCAGCAGCTTAACAGGTAGCGACAGGGCTGTCTTTGGATTC
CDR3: CASSLTGSDRAVFGF

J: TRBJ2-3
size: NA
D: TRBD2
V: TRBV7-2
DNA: TGTGCCAGCAGCTACGGACTAGCAGGCACGGAGGCGCAGTATTTT
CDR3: CASSYGLAGTEAQYF

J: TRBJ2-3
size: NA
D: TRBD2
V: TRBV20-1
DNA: TGCAGTGCTAGATCAGAAGGCGGGAGTCTGACAGATACGCAGTATTTT
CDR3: CSARSEGGSLTDTQYF

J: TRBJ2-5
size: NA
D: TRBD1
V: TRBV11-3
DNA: TGTGCCAGCAGAACAAGACAGGGGGCAAAAGAGACCCAGTACTTC
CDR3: CASRTRQGAKETQYF

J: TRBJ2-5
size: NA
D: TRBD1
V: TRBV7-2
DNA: TGTGCCGGCAAGGGGGCTAGGGATACCGAGTACTTC
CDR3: CAGKGARDTEYF

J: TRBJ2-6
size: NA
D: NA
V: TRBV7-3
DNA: TGTGCCAGCAGCTTACAGGGTAGCTGCGGGGCCAACGTCCTGACTTTC
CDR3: CASSLQGSCGANVLTF

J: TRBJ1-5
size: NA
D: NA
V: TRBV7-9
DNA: TGTGCCAGCAGCTTTCAAAGAGGCGGGGGGCGCCATGAGCATTTT
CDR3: CASSFQRGGGRHEHF

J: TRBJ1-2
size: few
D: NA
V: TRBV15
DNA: TGTGCCACCAGCAGAGATTACGGGGGGGCATATGGCTACACCTTC
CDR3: CATSRDYGGAYGYTF

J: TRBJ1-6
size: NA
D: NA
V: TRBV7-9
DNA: TGTGCCAGCAGCCAAACGACCTCCGAGAATTCACCCCTCCACTTT
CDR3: CASSQTTSENSPLHF

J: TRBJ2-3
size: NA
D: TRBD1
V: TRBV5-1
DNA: TGCGCCAGCAGCCCACGACAGGGCGTAACAGGGGATACGCAGTATTTT
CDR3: CASSPRQGVTGDTQYF

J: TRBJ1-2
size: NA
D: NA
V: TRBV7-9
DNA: TGTGCCAGCAGCTTTCAAAGAAGCGGGGGGAGCGATCCCGCTTTTTATGGCTACACCTTC
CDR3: CASSFQRSGGSDPAFYGYTF

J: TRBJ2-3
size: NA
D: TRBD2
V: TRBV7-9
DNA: TGTGCCAGCAGCCATCCTATGACTAGCGGGAGGGATGAGTATTTT
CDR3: CASSHPMTSGRDEYF

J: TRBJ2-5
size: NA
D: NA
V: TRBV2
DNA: TGTGCCTGCGGGGACGGGGCCTCACATACGCCCCAGTACTTC
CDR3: CACGDGASHTPQYF

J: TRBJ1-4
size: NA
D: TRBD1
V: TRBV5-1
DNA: TGCGCCAGCAGCTTGGGGCAGGGGGAATGGAATGAAAAACTGTTTTTT
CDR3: CASSLGQGEWNEKLFF

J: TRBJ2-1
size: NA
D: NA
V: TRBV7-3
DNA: TGTGCCAGCAGCCCCGAACAAGACAATGAGCAGTTCTTC
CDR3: CASSPEQDNEQFF

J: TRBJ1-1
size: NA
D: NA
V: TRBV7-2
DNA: TGTGCCAGCAGCTGGGCAGGAGGGCACGCTGAAGCTTTCTTT
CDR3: CASSWAGGHAEAFF

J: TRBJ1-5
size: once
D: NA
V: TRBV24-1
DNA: TGTGCCACCAGGGCAGGGGACAATGATCCCCAGCATTTT
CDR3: CATRAGDNDPQHF

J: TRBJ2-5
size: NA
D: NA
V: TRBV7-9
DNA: TGTGCCAGCAGTGATGGGGGGATCCATGAAGAGTTCTTCTACTTC
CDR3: CASSDGGIHEEFFYF

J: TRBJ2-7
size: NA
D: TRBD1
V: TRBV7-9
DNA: TGCGCCAGCAGCCAAGGACAGGGGGATACCTGCGAGGAGCACTTC
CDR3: CASSQGQGDTCEEHF

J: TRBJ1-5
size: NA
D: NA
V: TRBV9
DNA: TGTGCCAGCAGCTTAGATGGCGGGGGCTACAATCAGCATTTT
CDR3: CASSLDGGGYNQHF

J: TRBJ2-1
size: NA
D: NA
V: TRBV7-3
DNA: TGTGCTAGCAGCTTAGCCCCGAGGAATGAGCAGCTCTTT
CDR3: CASSLAPRNEQLF

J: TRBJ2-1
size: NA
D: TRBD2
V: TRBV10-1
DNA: TGCGCCAACAGAGGACTAGCGAAGCATGAGCAGTTCTTC
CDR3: CANRGLAKHEQFF

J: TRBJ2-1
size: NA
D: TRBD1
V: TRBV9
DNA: TGTGCCAGCAGCGTAGGGGGACAGACCACAAATACGCAGTTCTTC
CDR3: CASSVGGQTTNTQFF

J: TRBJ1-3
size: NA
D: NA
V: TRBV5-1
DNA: TGCGCCAGCAGCTTGGTTAGGAACACTGAGGGAAACACCATATATTTT
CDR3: CASSLVRNTEGNTIYF

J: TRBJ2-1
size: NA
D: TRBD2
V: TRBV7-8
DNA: TGTGCCAGCAGCTTACCGGGAGGTCCCGATACGCACAATGAGCAGTTCTTC
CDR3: CASSLPGGPDTHNEQFF

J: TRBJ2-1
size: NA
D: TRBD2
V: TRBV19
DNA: TGTGCCAGTAGTATAGCTAGCGGAGCCGCCAACGAGCAGTTCTTC
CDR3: CASSIASGAANEQFF

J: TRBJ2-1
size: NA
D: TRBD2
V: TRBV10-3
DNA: TGTGCCATCAGTGGGGGGGGGGTGGATGAGCAGTTCTTC
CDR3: CAISGGGVDEQFF

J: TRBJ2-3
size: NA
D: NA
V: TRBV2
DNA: TGTGCCAGCAAAGGGCTGGAACGGGAAGATACGCAGTATTTT
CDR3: CASKGLEREDTQYF

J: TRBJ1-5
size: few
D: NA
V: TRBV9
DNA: TGTGCCAGCAGCTTAGGGGGGGGTCGCCGCAATCAGCATTTT
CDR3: CASSLGGGRRNQHF

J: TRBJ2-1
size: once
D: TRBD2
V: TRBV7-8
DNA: TGTGCCAGCAGTTTTGCGGGAGTTCCTGAGACGTTCTTC
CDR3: CASSFAGVPETFF

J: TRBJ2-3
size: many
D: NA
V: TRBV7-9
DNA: TGTGCCAGCAGCTTAGGAACCTGGGGGGGCACAGATACGCAGTATTTT
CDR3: CASSLGTWGGTDTQYF

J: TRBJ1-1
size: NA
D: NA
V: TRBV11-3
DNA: TGTGCCAGCAGGGGAGAGTCGGCCAGGAACACTGAAGCTTTCTTT
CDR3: CASRGESARNTEAFF

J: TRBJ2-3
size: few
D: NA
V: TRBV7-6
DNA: TGTGCCAGCAGCTTAGCCCACGGGCCAAAAGAGACCCATTTT
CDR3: CASSLAHGPKETHF

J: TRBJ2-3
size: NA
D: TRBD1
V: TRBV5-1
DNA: TGCGCCAGCAAGGCAGGGGGCAATGTCCAGCAGTATTTT
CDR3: CASKAGGNVQQYF

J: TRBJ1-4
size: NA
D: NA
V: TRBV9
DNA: TGTGCCAGCGGGGCAGGGGCAGAAACGCAGTTTTTT
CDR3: CASGAGAETQFF

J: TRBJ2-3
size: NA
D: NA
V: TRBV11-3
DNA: TGTGCCAGCAGCTGGGGGGCCTGCGTAAGTACGCAGTATTTT
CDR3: CASSWGACVSTQYF

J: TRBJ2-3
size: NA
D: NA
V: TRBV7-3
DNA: TGTGCCAGCGGGGACGGGGGCACTCGGGCGCAGTATTTT
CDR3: CASGDGGTRAQYF

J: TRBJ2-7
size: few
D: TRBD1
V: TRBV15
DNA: TGTGCCACCAGCAGTGGGACAGGGGGCTCCTACGAGCAGTACTTC
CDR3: CATSSGTGGSYEQYF

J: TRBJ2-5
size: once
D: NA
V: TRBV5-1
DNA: TGCGCCAGCAGCCTACCTTGCGACCACCTCCAAGAGACCCAGTACTTC
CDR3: CASSLPCDHLQETQYF

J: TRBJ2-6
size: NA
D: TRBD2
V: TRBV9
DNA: TGTGCCAGCAGAGTAGCGGGTAACAATCAGTCCTTCGTCCTGACTTTC
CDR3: CASRVAGNNQSFVLTF

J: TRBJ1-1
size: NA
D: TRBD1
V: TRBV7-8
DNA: TGTGCCAGCAGCTCGGGGACAGGGACTAACTATGGCTCTTTCTTT
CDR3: CASSSGTGTNYGSFF

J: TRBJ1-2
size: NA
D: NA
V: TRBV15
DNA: TGTGCCACCAAGACGGGAGGGGGAAACTATGGCTACACCTTC
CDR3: CATKTGGGNYGYTF

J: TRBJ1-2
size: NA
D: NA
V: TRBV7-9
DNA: TGTGCCAGCAGCTCACCGGGTAGCTACGGGGCCAACGTCTACACCTTC
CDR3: CASSSPGSYGANVYTF

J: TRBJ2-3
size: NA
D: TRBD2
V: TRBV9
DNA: TGTGCCGGCCACGGGGGGTCGGAGACCCAGTATTTT
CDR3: CAGHGGSETQYF

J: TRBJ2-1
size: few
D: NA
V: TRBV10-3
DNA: TGTGCCATCAGTGACCGAACCTACAATGAGCAGTTCTTC
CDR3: CAISDRTYNEQFF

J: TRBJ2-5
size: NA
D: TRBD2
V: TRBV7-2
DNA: TGTGCCAGCAGCACGACAACTAGCGGGGGGGCCCGCTACTTC
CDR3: CASSTTTSGGARYF

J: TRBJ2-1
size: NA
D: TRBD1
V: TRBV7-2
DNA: TGTGCCAGCAGCTTACGACAGGGTTATCGCCGCGACACCCAGTTCTTC
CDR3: CASSLRQGYRRDTQFF

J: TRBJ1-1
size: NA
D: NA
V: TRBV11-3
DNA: TGTGCCACCAGCAGAGGGCTAGGGGGGAACACTGAAGCTTTCTTT
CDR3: CATSRGLGGNTEAFF

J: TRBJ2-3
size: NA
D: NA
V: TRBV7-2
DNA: TGTGCCAGCAGCTTAGCGGGAGCACCCGAACGCAAGTATTTT
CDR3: CASSLAGAPERKYF

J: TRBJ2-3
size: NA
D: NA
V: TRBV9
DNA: TGTGCCAGCAGCGTAGGAGTAGCGGAGACAGAAAAGCAGTATTTT
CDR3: CASSVGVAETEKQYF